Reported below is one T cell receptor beta chain. It has no known antigen specificity. Per-nucleotide qualities are absent, and no much larger clonotype sits a single base away. Measured from the cysteine to the phenylalanine, the CDR3 is 14 residues long. Kept here is only the CDR3 DNA, which spans 42 bases and is read in frame from base 1. Between the V and J ends, shortened by 2 bases and 9 bases respectively, the junction contains 17 bases. CDR1 DFQATT and CDR2 SNEGSKA were looked up in the germline V gene (reference sequence). The source of the sample is a study of CD8 T cells in ankylosing spondylitis (dated by TCRdb to 2016 to 2017). For context, the study as a whole: The study set out to find disease-linked TCR variants by profiling T cell receptor beta repertoires in ankylosing spondylitis patients and healthy donors. Peripheral blood was sampled, and synovial fluid was also collected from ankylosing spondylitis patients. The full study cohort comprised 25 ankylosing spondylitis patients and some 110 healthy donors.

Overall results and qualifications from the work: The disease-linked clones showed a CD8+ phenotype and occurred at relatively low frequencies in peripheral blood. A TCR beta motif of several highly homologous amino acid variants appeared characteristic of blood from ankylosing spondylitis patients. The disease-linked clones were reported to be significantly enriched in matched synovial fluid samples from ankylosing spondylitis patients. Some of the motif variants had been reported before in the synovial fluid and blood of reactive arthritis patients, a finding that suggests common disease-initiation mechanisms.

Sequenced using an Illumina HiSeq 2500. TCR beta libraries were prepared by quantitative 5'-RACE with molecular barcodes. The original pipeline was this. A new computational method based on a probabilistic model of VDJ rearrangement was used to identify disease-linked TCR variants. TCRdb ran its own pipeline on the public reads, namely fastp trimming at Q25 and MiXCR clone calling, and kept in-frame beta chains. Each CDR3 protein gets just one entry, which takes the most common genes and DNA from the rows behind it. The V and J calls and clone size are TCRdb's, not the authors'. For this sample there are about 450,000 distinct CDR3 sequences; roughly a quarter appear just once. In total, the top ten clones hold roughly 0.9% of the sample.

This receptor was taken from a male donor with ankylosing spondylitis. The V and J segments used are TRBV20-1 and TRBJ1-5, and perhaps TRBD1 as D gene, on 5 matching bases. Sequenced input: blood, either unsorted or a sorted T cell fraction (not recorded which). The nucleotides are TGCAGTGCTAGACCGACAGCGCCCTATGGGCCCCAGCATTTT. It is translated as CSARPTAPYGPQHF.